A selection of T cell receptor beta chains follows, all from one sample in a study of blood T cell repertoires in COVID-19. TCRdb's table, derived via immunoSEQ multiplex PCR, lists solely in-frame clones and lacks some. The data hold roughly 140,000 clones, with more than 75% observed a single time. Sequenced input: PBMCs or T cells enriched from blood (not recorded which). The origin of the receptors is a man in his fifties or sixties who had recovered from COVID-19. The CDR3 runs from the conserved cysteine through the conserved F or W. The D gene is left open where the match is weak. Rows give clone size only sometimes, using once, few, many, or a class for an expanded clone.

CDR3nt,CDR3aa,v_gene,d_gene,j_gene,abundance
TGTGCCAGCAGTGACCTCCGAGTGATCACAGATACGCAGTATTTT,CASSDLRVITDTQYF,TRBV6-4,NA,TRBJ2-3,once
TGTGCCAGCAGCCCCCTGGGCGGGAGAGCGAATGAGCAGTACTTC,CASSPLGGRANEQYF,TRBV7-9,TRBD2,TRBJ2-7,NA
TGTGCCAGCACCTCCGGGACAGCTAATTCACCCCTCCACTTT,CASTSGTANSPLHF,TRBV6-5,TRBD1,TRBJ1-6,NA
TGTGCCAGCAGCCCGGGGTTTACTGAAGCTTTCTTT,CASSPGFTEAFF,TRBV12-3/TRBV12-4,NA,TRBJ1-1,NA
TGTGCCTGGAGTGTAGTCGGACTATGGCGGGATGGCACTGAAGCTTTCTTT,CAWSVVGLWRDGTEAFF,TRBV30,NA,TRBJ1-1,NA
TGTGCCAGCAGCTTAGGTTTCGCAGCAGATACGCAGTATTTT,CASSLGFAADTQYF,TRBV7-8,NA,TRBJ2-3,NA
TGTGCCAGCAGCCCACAGGGGAGAGAGACCCAGTACTTC,CASSPQGRETQYF,TRBV9,TRBD1,TRBJ2-5,NA
TGTGCCAGCTCAGACGACGGGGATGGCTACACCTTC,CASSDDGDGYTF,TRBV18,NA,TRBJ1-2,NA
TGTGCCAGCAGCTCATCGGGAGGGAACTGGTACGAGCAGTACTTC,CASSSSGGNWYEQYF,TRBV28,TRBD2,TRBJ2-7,NA
TGTGCCAGCAGTTTACTGGGAGTGGGAAACACTGAAGCTTTCTTT,CASSLLGVGNTEAFF,TRBV28,NA,TRBJ1-1,once
TGTGCCAGCAGCTATATGGATCGCGGGAGATCAGATACGCAGTATTTT,CASSYMDRGRSDTQYF,TRBV21-1,NA,TRBJ2-3,NA
TGCGCCAGCAGCTTGGTGGACACTCCGGCGGATGAGCAGTTCTTC,CASSLVDTPADEQFF,TRBV5-1,NA,TRBJ2-1,NA
TGTGCCAGCACCCACAACAGGGGATACCAAGAGACCCAGTACTTC,CASTHNRGYQETQYF,TRBV5-4,TRBD1,TRBJ2-5,NA
TGTGCCAGCTCACCAACAGATTCAAACTATGGCTACACCTTC,CASSPTDSNYGYTF,TRBV18,NA,TRBJ1-2,NA
TGTGCCTGGGACAGGAGCTCCTACGAGCAGTACTTC,CAWDRSSYEQYF,TRBV30,NA,TRBJ2-7,NA
TGTGCCAGCAGCTTGGCCAGTCTCTCCTACGAGCAGTACTTC,CASSLASLSYEQYF,TRBV5-5,NA,TRBJ2-7,NA
TGTGCCAGCAGCTCCAAGGGTAGCGCGACCTACGAGCAGTACTTC,CASSSKGSATYEQYF,TRBV27,NA,TRBJ2-7,NA
TGTGCCAGCAGTTCCACTCCGGGACAGGGGGCTAATCAGCCCCAGCATTTT,CASSSTPGQGANQPQHF,TRBV27,TRBD1,TRBJ1-5,once
TGTGCCAGCAGTGCCCGGGACAGTAACACTGAAGCTTTCTTT,CASSARDSNTEAFF,TRBV6-4,TRBD1,TRBJ1-1,NA
TGTGCCAGCAGTCAGACTAGCTACGAGCAGTACTTC,CASSQTSYEQYF,TRBV6-5,NA,TRBJ2-7,once
TGTGCCAGCAGCGTAGGGACAGCCGAAAAACTGTTTTTT,CASSVGTAEKLFF,TRBV9,NA,TRBJ1-4,NA
TGTGCCAGCAGCGTAGGGCTGGTCACAGATACGCAGTATTTT,CASSVGLVTDTQYF,TRBV9,NA,TRBJ2-3,NA
TGTGCCAGCACCCCAAGGGGGACTAGCGAAGCAGATACGCAGTATTTT,CASTPRGTSEADTQYF,TRBV7-2,TRBD2,TRBJ2-3,once
TGTGCCAGCAGCCCGGCTAGCGGGTTAGCCAAAAACATTCAGTACTTC,CASSPASGLAKNIQYF,TRBV7-6,TRBD2,TRBJ2-4,NA
TGTGCCAGCTCCCCGGGGTTCGCGGACACTGAAGCTTTCTTT,CASSPGFADTEAFF,TRBV18,NA,TRBJ1-1,NA
TGTGCCAGCAGTCCACTGCGATGGGACAGCACCATGAACACTGAAGCTTTCTTT,CASSPLRWDSTMNTEAFF,TRBV13,TRBD1,TRBJ1-1,NA
TGTGCCAGCAGCCATAAACAGGGGGGCACTGAAGCTTTCTTT,CASSHKQGGTEAFF,TRBV14,TRBD1,TRBJ1-1,NA
TGTGCCAGCAGTGAAGGAAAGGGGTACGAGCAGTACTTC,CASSEGKGYEQYF,TRBV6-1,NA,TRBJ2-7,NA
TGTGCCAGCCGGGAGATTAATTCACCCCTCCACTTT,CASREINSPLHF,TRBV7-9,NA,TRBJ1-6,NA
TGTGCCAGCAACGTCGGGGGGTTGATCACTGAAGCTTTCTTT,CASNVGGLITEAFF,TRBV28,NA,TRBJ1-1,NA
TGTGCCAGCAGCCCCGGGACACCCGAGGGGAATGAGCAGTTCTTC,CASSPGTPEGNEQFF,TRBV11-3,NA,TRBJ2-1,few
TGTGCCAGCAGCCTACCAGTGGGGACAGGACAAAGCTCCTACGAGCAGTACTTC,CASSLPVGTGQSSYEQYF,TRBV5-6,TRBD1,TRBJ2-7,NA
TGTGCCAGCAGCTCCGGACTAGCGGGCAGCACAGATACGCAGTATTTT,CASSSGLAGSTDTQYF,TRBV7-8,TRBD2,TRBJ2-3,NA
TGTGCCAGCAGCTTAGTCGGGGGGAGGAACAATGAGCAGTTCTTC,CASSLVGGRNNEQFF,TRBV11-2,TRBD2,TRBJ2-1,NA
TGTGCCAGCAGTGTGACGGGAGCGGGGGCAAGGGATACGCAGTATTTT,CASSVTGAGARDTQYF,TRBV2,TRBD2,TRBJ2-3,NA
TGCGCCAGCAGCCCGGGACAGGCGGGCGAGACCCAGTACTTC,CASSPGQAGETQYF,TRBV5-1,TRBD1,TRBJ2-5,NA
TGTGCCAGCACGGGCCTAGCGGACTACGAGCAGTACTTC,CASTGLADYEQYF,TRBV2,TRBD2,TRBJ2-7,NA
TGTGCCAGCAGCCCCCCCCGCAGCGGGAGTTCTCCCGGGGAGCTGTTTTTT,CASSPPRSGSSPGELFF,TRBV7-9,TRBD2,TRBJ2-2,NA
TGTGCCAGCAGCCCGACTAGCGGAGGCGTGTACGAGCAGTACTTC,CASSPTSGGVYEQYF,TRBV7-3,TRBD2,TRBJ2-7,NA
TGTGCCAGCACCTCCCGAGCGGGGAGCTTCTACAATGAGCAGTTCTTC,CASTSRAGSFYNEQFF,TRBV27,TRBD2,TRBJ2-1,NA
TGTGCCAGCAGCCGCGACAGGGGGCTAGGTCAGCCCCAGCATTTT,CASSRDRGLGQPQHF,TRBV7-2,TRBD1,TRBJ1-5,NA
TGTGCCAGCAGCTATCCGGGACAGGGGGCCATCACTGAAGCTTTCTTT,CASSYPGQGAITEAFF,TRBV11-2,TRBD1,TRBJ1-1,NA
TGTGCCAGCAGCCAGTACAGGGGGCGAAACACCATATATTTT,CASSQYRGRNTIYF,TRBV11-2,TRBD1,TRBJ1-3,NA
TGTGCCAGCAGCCGTGGGCGGAGGGGGGGGCAAGAGACCCAGTACTTC,CASSRGRRGGQETQYF,TRBV3-1/TRBV3-2,NA,TRBJ2-5,NA
TGTGCCAGTAGTCCTCGGGGTAGCGGGAGTAACGAGCAGTACTTC,CASSPRGSGSNEQYF,TRBV19,TRBD2,TRBJ2-7,few
TGTGCCAGCAGCCAATCCATTGCTAACTATGGCTACACCTTC,CASSQSIANYGYTF,TRBV3-1/TRBV3-2,NA,TRBJ1-2,NA
TGTGCCAGCCAGCCAGGGGCGAACACTGAAGCTTTCTTT,CASQPGANTEAFF,TRBV28,NA,TRBJ1-1,NA